The 9 T cell receptor beta chains below come from one sample, sequenced in a study of blood T cell repertoires in COVID-19. Here immunoSEQ multiplex PCR was the method, and the copy in TCRdb shows in-frame clones only, minus some. The sample has some 190,000 clones, 70% to 90% seen once. The sequencing input was peripheral blood. The receptors here all came from a woman aged 80 or older with acute or convalescent COVID-19.

The V and J genes are TRBV6-2 or TRBV6-3 and TRBJ2-5; 9 positions match TRBD2. Per germline, CDR1 MNHEY and CDR2 SVGEGT. This CDR3 comprises 15 residues. J gave up 5 bases and V 3 bases, and 7 bases lay outside the gene matches. This CDR3 is CASSYLAGSWETQYF. CDR3 nucleotide sequence: TGTGCCAGCAGTTATCTAGCGGGATCATGGGAGACCCAGTACTTC.

DNA for the CDR3: TGTGCTAGTGGTTTGGGGACAGGGGGCTGGGCAACTAATGAAAAACTGTTTTTT. Its translation is CASGLGTGGWATNEKLFF. The chain carries TRBV12-5 and TRBJ1-4; 11 bases are shared with TRBD1. From germline, CDR1 is LGHNT and CDR2 FRNRAP. V dropped 1 base and J dropped 0; count of bases not matched to a gene: 4. The CDR3 has 18 residues.

V gene TRBV2 combines with J gene TRBJ1-2; TRBD1 might be the D (5 bases). Looked up from germline, CDR1 is SNHLY and CDR2 is FYNNEI. The CDR3 covers 15 residues. V was pared by 8 bases and J by 8 bases, with 24 bases between. The CDR3 is CASLRTAGRLEGYTF. CDR3 in DNA: TGTGCCAGCCTCAGGACCGCAGGGCGTTTGGAGGGCTACACCTTC.

This sequence joins TRBV2 and TRBJ1-4; D is perhaps TRBD1 (5 bases). Germline-derived CDR1 and CDR2 are SNHLY and FYNNEI. This CDR3 comprises 14 residues. Between the trimmed V and J ends, which lost 10 bases and 7 bases, there was a span of 19 bases. The chain's CDR3 is CATQGGFRAEKLFF. Written as DNA, the CDR3 is TGTGCCACCCAGGGAGGGTTCCGTGCTGAAAAACTGTTTTTT.

The rearrangement links TRBV15 to TRBJ1-2, with TRBD1 identical over 7 bases. The CDR3 loop spans 17 amino acids. Trimming at V came to 0 bases and at J to 2 bases, leaving 9 bases not matched to a gene. CDR1 is LNHNV and CDR2 is YYDKDF in the germline V gene (reference sequence). The CDR3 region has the DNA TGTGCCACCAGCAGAGATTTGACAGGGTTGGTAAACTATGGCTACACCTTC. Its translation is CATSRDLTGLVNYGYTF.

The J gene is TRBJ1-1, the V gene TRBV4-3, with D perhaps matching TRBD1 (6 bases). Deletions cut 3 bases from V and 6 bases from J, with 14 bases between. The length of the CDR3 is 14 residues. The germline V gene encodes CDR1 LGHNA and CDR2 YSLEER. In DNA form, the CDR3 reads TGCGCCAGCAGCCACAGTCAGGGGACCGCTGAAGCTTTCTTT. Translated: CASSHSQGTAEAFF.

This clone was counted a single time. The CDR3 region has the DNA TGTGCCAGCAGTTTAAGTACAGGGACACCCCTCCACTTT. Protein: CASSLSTGTPLHF. The gene calls are TRBV12-3 or TRBV12-4 and TRBJ1-6, with D possibly matching TRBD1 (6 bases). This CDR3 is 13 amino acids long. The V and J ends lost 2 bases and 11 bases respectively, with 10 bases between them.

V gene TRBV28 combines with J gene TRBJ2-1, with a weak D call TRBD1 (6 bases). V was cut by 5 bases and J by 5 bases, with 13 bases left in between. The CDR3 is made up of 14 amino acids. CDR1 is MDHEN and CDR2 is SYDVKM in the germline V gene. The CDR3 sequence is CASSPWTENNEQFF. DNA for the CDR3: TGTGCCAGCAGTCCATGGACAGAGAACAATGAGCAGTTCTTC.

This clone is a singleton in its sample. The V gene is TRBV2, the J gene TRBJ2-1; D possibly corresponds to TRBD2 (6 bases). CDR3 length: 15 amino acids. Trimming cost V 11 bases and J 6 bases, with 23 bases left between them. Germline values: CDR1 SNHLY, CDR2 FYNNEI. CDR3 protein: CASQLLDVGGNEQFF. As DNA, the CDR3 is TGTGCCTCTCAGCTGCTCGACGTCGGGGGCAATGAGCAGTTCTTC.